Sequencing of this T cell receptor (beta chain) was carried out in a study of T-cell memory formation after mild COVID-19. TCRdb processed the 5' RACE reads anew with MiXCR; each CDR3 protein has one entry. This table holds about 130,000 distinct CDR3 sequences, around a sixth found once. This sequence originates from an adult woman who had mild COVID-19 (a few samples of this study predate the infection). Cell type and time point are not known. Sequencing input: PBMCs or a T cell subset sorted from them (not recorded which).

CDR3 sequence: CASSLGTSGSRSTDTQYF. CDR3 DNA sequence: TGCGCCAGCAGCTTGGGGACTAGCGGGAGTCGTAGCACAGATACGCAGTATTTT. The chain uses TRBV5-1 and TRBJ2-3, with 13 bases that match TRBD2. V gave up 0 bases and J gave up 0 bases; unmatched junction bases: 4. The CDR3 runs to 18 residues. Germline-derived CDR1 and CDR2 are SGHRS and YFSETQ.